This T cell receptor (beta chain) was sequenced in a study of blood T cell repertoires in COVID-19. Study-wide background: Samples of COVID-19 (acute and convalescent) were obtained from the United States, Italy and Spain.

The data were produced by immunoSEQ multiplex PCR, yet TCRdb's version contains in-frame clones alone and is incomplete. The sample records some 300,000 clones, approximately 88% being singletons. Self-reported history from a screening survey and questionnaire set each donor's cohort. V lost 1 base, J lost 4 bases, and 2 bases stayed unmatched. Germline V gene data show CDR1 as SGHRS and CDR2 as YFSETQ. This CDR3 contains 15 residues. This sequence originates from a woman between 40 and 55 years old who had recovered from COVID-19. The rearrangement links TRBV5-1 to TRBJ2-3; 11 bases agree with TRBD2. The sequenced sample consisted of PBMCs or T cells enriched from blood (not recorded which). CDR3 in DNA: TGCGCCAGCAGCTTGTCACTAGCGGGGGCAGATACGCAGTATTTT. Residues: CASSLSLAGADTQYF.